This is a list of T cell receptor beta chains from one sample in a study of tumor-infiltrating lymphocytes in localized non-small cell lung cancer. The data were produced by immunoSEQ multiplex PCR, yet TCRdb's version contains in-frame clones alone and is incomplete. The data show some 14,000 clones, with approximately 70% seen just once and just under 9.5% held by the top ten. The sequenced sample was lung tumor tissue. All receptors come from a human donor with non-small cell lung cancer. Both conserved end residues are part of each CDR3. The D gene is left open where the match is weak. Not every row has a clone size; where given, it reads once, few, many or a size class.

TRBD2 TRBJ2-1 . TRBV18 TGTGCCAGCTCACCTTGGACTAGCGGTAATGAGCAGTTCTTC CASSPWTSGNEQFF
TRBD2 TRBJ2-7 . TRBV27 TGTGCCAGCAGTTTCCGTATGGGGGGGTTCATCTACGAGCAGTACTTC CASSFRMGGFIYEQYF
TRBD2 TRBJ2-3 . TRBV12-5 TGTGCTAGTGGACAAGCGGGACTCGGACATACGCAGTATTTT CASGQAGLGHTQYF
TRBD1 TRBJ1-2 . TRBV6-1 TGTGCCAGCAGTGCGGGGACAGGGGATGGCTACACCTTC CASSAGTGDGYTF
. TRBJ1-2 . TRBV27 TGTGCCAGCAGTTTCGGGGGGTTTTTGGGCTACACCTTC CASSFGGFLGYTF
. TRBJ2-5 . TRBV18 TGTGCCAGCCGTCCTGGCGGACAAGAGACCCAGTACTTC CASRPGGQETQYF
. TRBJ2-3 . TRBV29-1 TGCAGCGTCAACGACGCCGGGTTTAGCACAGATACGCAGTATTTT CSVNDAGFSTDTQYF
. TRBJ2-1 . TRBV7-9 TGTGCCAGCAGCCCACCTGGGACTCCGGCCAATGAGCAGTTCTTC CASSPPGTPANEQFF
. TRBJ1-5 . TRBV5-1 TGCGCCAGCGCCCCGGGGGGTGGGAATCAGCCCCAGCATTTT CASAPGGGNQPQHF
TRBD1 TRBJ2-7 . TRBV27 TGTGCCAGCAAATCCGGGACAGGGGGCAACGAGCAGTACTTC CASKSGTGGNEQYF
. TRBJ2-2 . TRBV6-1 TGTGCCAGCAGTGACCTCAGGGGCACCGGGGAGCTGTTTTTT CASSDLRGTGELFF
. TRBJ2-7 few TRBV30 TGTGCCTGGAGTGTACCCGGGGACCCCTACGAGCAGTACTTC CAWSVPGDPYEQYF
. TRBJ1-5 . TRBV5-8 TGTGCCAGCAGCTTGGTTTGGGGGAATAATCAGCCCCAGCATTTT CASSLVWGNNQPQHF
TRBD1 TRBJ2-3 . TRBV19 TGTGCCAGTAGTGCTCAATCCGGGACAGGTCGAAATGATTTT CASSAQSGTGRNDF
. TRBJ1-4 . TRBV19 TGTGCCAGTAGTATCCGGGGGGCTGAAAAACTGTTTTTT CASSIRGAEKLFF
. TRBJ2-5 . TRBV2 TGTGCCAGCAGCGTGGGGGCACTCGGGAACTTC CASSVGALGNF
. TRBJ2-1 once TRBV11-3 TGTGCCAGCAGCTTCACAGGGCCGTCGGGATCCTACAATGAGCAGTTCTTC CASSFTGPSGSYNEQFF
TRBD1 TRBJ1-5 . TRBV7-2 TGTGCCAGCAGCTTAGACAGGGGGACGATTCAGCCCCAGCATTTT CASSLDRGTIQPQHF
. TRBJ2-7 once TRBV15 TGTGCCACCAGCCCGACAGGCTACGAGCAGTACTTC CATSPTGYEQYF
. TRBJ1-3 . TRBV18 TGTGCCAGCTCACCACGCGACGCAAGCTCTGGAAACACCATATATTTT CASSPRDASSGNTIYF
. TRBJ1-1 . TRBV6-1 TGTGCCAGCAGTGAAATGTTCCAGGGAGGCACTGAAGCTTTCTTT CASSEMFQGGTEAFF
. TRBJ2-7 . TRBV27 TGTGCCAGCAGCTTTGGATCTGACAGAGGAGGGCCCTACGAGCAGTACTTC CASSFGSDRGGPYEQYF
TRBD1 TRBJ2-7 . TRBV5-1 TGCGCCAGCAGCATGGGGACAGGGGACCCCGGAGAGCAGTACTTC CASSMGTGDPGEQYF
TRBD1 TRBJ2-2 . TRBV19 TGTGCCAGTAGTCCCCAGACAGGGGGCCGCGGGGAGCTGTTTTTT CASSPQTGGRGELFF
. TRBJ2-2 . TRBV5-1 TGCGCCAGCAGCTTGGGGACTGTCGGGAACACCGGGGAGCTGTTTTTT CASSLGTVGNTGELFF
. TRBJ2-7 . TRBV19 TGTGCCAGTAGTATAAACAGCGGAAACTACGAGCAGTACTTC CASSINSGNYEQYF
. TRBJ2-3 . TRBV27 TGTGCCAGCAGTGACCATAGCGAGGGCACAGATACGCAGTATTTT CASSDHSEGTDTQYF
TRBD1 TRBJ2-5 . TRBV27 TGTGCCAGCAGTTACGAACAGGGGTCGGAGACCCAGTACTTC CASSYEQGSETQYF
. TRBJ2-7 . TRBV6-5 TGTGCCAGCAGCGGTTGGCAGTCCTACGAGCAGTACTTC CASSGWQSYEQYF
TRBD1 TRBJ1-5 medium-sized TRBV18 TGTGCCAGCTCACCACCCGGGACAGGGGGTCAGCCCCAGCATTTT CASSPPGTGGQPQHF
. TRBJ2-2 . TRBV11-2 TGTGCCAGCAGCTTAACAGGGACAACCGGGGAGCTGTTTTTT CASSLTGTTGELFF
TRBD2 TRBJ2-2 . TRBV10-3 TGTGCCATCAGTCCTGGACTAGCGGGAGGGCCTTCAAAATACGGGGAGCTGTTTTTT CAISPGLAGGPSKYGELFF